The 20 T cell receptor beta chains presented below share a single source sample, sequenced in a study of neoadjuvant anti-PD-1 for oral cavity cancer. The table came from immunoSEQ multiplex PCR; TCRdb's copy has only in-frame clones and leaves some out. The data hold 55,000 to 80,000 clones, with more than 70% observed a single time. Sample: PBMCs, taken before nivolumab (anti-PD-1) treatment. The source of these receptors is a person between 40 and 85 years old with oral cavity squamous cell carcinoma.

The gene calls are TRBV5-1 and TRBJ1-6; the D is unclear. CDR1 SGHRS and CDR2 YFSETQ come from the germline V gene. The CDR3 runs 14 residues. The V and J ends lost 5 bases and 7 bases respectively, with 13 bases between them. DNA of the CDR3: TGCGCCAGCAGTGTAATGGTCAGCAATTCACCCCTCCACTTT. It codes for CASSVMVSNSPLHF.

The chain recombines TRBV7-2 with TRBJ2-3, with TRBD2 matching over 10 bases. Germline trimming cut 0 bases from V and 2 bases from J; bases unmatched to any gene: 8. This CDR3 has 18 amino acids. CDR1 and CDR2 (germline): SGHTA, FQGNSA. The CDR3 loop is CASSLALLAGGPTDTQYF. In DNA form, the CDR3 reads TGTGCCAGCAGCTTAGCGCTGTTAGCGGGGGGCCCCACAGATACGCAGTATTTT. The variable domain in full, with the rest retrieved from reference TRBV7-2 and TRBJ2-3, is GAGVSQSPSNKVTEKGKDVELRCDPISGHTALYWYRQSLGQGLEFLIYFQGNSAPDKSGLPSDRFSAERTGGSVSTLTIQRTQQEDSAVYLCASSLALLAGGPTDTQYFGPGTRLTVL.

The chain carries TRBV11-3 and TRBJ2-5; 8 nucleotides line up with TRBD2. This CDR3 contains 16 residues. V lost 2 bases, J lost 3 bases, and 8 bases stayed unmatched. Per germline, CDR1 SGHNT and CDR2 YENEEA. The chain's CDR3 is CASSLFSGGSEETQYF. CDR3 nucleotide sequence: TGTGCCAGCAGCTTATTTTCGGGGGGGTCTGAAGAGACCCAGTACTTC.

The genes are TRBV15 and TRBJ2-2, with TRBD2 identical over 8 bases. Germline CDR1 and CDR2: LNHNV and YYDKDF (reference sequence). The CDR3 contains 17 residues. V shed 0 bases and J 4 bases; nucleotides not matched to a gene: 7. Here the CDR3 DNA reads TGTGCCACCAGCAGAGATCGGGGGGGTGTGGTCACCGGGGAGCTGTTTTTT. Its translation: CATSRDRGGVVTGELFF.

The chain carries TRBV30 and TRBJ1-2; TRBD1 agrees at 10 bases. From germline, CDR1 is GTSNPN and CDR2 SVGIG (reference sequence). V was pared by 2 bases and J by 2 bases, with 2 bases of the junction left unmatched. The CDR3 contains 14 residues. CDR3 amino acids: CAWSSTGGNYGYTF. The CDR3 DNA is TGTGCCTGGAGTTCGACAGGGGGCAACTATGGCTACACCTTC.

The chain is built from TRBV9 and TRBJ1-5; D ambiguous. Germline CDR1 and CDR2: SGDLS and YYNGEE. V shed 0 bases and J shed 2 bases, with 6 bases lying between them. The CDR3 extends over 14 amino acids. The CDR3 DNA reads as TGTGCCAGCAGCGTAGATATGGGCAATCAGCCCCAGCATTTT. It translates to CASSVDMGNQPQHF.

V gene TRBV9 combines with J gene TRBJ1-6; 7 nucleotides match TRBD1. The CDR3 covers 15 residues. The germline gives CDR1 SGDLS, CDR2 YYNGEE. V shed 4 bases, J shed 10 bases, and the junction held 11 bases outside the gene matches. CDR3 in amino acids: CASSQADREGSPLHF. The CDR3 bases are TGTGCCAGCAGCCAAGCCGACAGGGAGGGATCACCCCTCCACTTT.

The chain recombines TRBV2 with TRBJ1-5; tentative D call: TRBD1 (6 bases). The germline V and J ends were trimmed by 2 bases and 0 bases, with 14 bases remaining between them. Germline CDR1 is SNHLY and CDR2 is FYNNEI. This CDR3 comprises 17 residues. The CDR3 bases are TGTGCCAGCAGTGAATTTTCAGGGGTGAATAGCAATCAGCCCCAGCATTTT. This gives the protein CASSEFSGVNSNQPQHF.

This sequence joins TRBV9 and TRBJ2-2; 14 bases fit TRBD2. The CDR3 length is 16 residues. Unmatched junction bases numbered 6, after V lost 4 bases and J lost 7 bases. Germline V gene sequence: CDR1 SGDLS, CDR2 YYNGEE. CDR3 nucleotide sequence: TGTGCCAGCAGCCTGACTAGCGGGAGGGCTAACGGGGAGCTGTTTTTT. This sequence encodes CASSLTSGRANGELFF.

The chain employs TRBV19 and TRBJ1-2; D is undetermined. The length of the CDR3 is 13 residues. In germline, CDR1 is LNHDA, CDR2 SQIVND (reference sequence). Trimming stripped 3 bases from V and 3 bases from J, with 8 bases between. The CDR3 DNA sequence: TGTGCCAGTAGTATTGGCAGATACTATGGCTACACCTTC. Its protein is CASSIGRYYGYTF.

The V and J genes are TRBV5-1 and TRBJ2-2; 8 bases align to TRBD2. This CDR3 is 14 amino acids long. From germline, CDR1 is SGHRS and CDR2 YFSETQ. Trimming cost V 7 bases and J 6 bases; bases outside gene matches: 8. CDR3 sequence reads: CASQSGRTSGELFF. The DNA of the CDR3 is TGCGCCAGCCAGAGCGGGAGAACGTCCGGGGAGCTGTTTTTT.

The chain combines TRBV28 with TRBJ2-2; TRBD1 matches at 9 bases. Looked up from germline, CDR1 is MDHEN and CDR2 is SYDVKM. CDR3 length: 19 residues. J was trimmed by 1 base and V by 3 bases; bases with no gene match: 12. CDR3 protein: CASSFGQGTLKLNTGELFF. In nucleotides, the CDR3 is TGTGCCAGCAGTTTTGGACAGGGGACCTTGAAACTGAACACCGGGGAGCTGTTTTTT.

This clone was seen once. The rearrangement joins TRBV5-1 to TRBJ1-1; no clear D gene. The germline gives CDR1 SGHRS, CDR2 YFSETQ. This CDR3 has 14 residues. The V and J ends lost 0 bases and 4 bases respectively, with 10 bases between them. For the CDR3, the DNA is TGCGCCAGCAGCTTGGGACAACTCGGCACTGAAGCTTTCTTT. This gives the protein CASSLGQLGTEAFF.

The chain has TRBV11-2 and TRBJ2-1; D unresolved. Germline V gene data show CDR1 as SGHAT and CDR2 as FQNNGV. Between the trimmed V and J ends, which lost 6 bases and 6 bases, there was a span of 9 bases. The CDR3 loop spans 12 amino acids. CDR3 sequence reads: CASRWALNEQFF. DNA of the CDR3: TGTGCCAGCAGGTGGGCACTCAATGAGCAGTTCTTC.

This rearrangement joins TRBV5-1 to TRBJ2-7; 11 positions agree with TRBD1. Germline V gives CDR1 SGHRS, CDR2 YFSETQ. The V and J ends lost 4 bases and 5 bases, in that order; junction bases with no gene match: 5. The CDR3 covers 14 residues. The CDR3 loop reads CASSDGQGADEQYF. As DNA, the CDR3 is TGCGCCAGCAGCGACGGACAGGGGGCAGACGAGCAGTACTTC.

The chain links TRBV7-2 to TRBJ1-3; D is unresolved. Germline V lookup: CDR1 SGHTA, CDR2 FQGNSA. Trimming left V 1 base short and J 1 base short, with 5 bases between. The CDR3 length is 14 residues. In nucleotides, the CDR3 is TGTGCCAGCAGCTTAGTTGGATCTGGAAACACCATATATTTT. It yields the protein CASSLVGSGNTIYF.

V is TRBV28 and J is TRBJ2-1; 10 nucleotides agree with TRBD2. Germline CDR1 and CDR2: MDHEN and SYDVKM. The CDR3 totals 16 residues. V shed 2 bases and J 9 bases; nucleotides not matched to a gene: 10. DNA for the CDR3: TGTGCCAGCAGTTTACGGACTAGCGGAGGAGGCAGTGAGCAGTTCTTC. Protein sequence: CASSLRTSGGGSEQFF. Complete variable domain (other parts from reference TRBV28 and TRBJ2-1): DVKVTQSSRYLVKRTGEKVFLECVQDMDHENMFWYRQDPGLGLRLIYFSYDVKMKEKGDIPEGYSVSREKKERFSLILESASTNQTSMYLCASSLRTSGGGSEQFFGPGTRLTVL.

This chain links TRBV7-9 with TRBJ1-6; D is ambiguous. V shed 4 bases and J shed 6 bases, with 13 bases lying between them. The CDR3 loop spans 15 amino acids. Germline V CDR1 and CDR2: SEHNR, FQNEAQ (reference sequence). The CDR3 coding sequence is TGTGCCAGCAGCTACACCACCGTTCGTAATTCACCCCTCCACTTT. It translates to CASSYTTVRNSPLHF.

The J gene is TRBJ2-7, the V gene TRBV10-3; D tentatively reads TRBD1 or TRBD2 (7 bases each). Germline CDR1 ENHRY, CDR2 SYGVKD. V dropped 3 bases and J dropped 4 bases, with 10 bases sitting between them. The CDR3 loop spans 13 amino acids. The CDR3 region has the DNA TGTGCCATCAGTGACAGGGGGGGTTACGAGCAGTACTTC. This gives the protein CAISDRGGYEQYF.

The CDR3 sequence is CASSFGTSGRGNEQFF. The CDR3 DNA is TGTGCCAGCAGCTTCGGGACTAGCGGGAGGGGGAATGAGCAGTTCTTC. This chain joins TRBV7-3 and TRBJ2-1, with 16 bases fitting TRBD2. The J segment lost 7 bases and the V segment lost 3 bases, leaving 3 bases of the junction unmatched. Germline V gene data show CDR1 as SGHTA and CDR2 as FQGTGA. The CDR3 is made up of 16 amino acids.